This TCR beta chain was observed in a study of blood T cell repertoires in COVID-19. CDR1 is SGHRS and CDR2 is YFSETQ in the germline V gene. V shed 2 bases and J shed 2 bases, with 10 bases lying between them. The CDR3 loop spans 14 amino acids. Only in-frame clones appear in the TCRdb table, and some are missing; sequencing was by immunoSEQ multiplex PCR. Among 150,000 or so clones listed, about 85% were seen once. V gene TRBV5-1 combines with J gene TRBJ1-2, with D uncertain. The material sequenced was PBMCs or T cells enriched from blood (not recorded which). This TCR was recovered from a woman in her thirties or forties who had been exposed to COVID-19. The CDR3 loop is CASSFEVGNYGYTF. The CDR3 bases are TGCGCCAGCAGCTTCGAGGTTGGGAACTATGGCTACACCTTC. The variable domain in full, completed from reference TRBV5-1 and TRBJ1-2, reads KAGVTQTPRYLIKTRGQQVTLSCSPISGHRSVSWYQQTPGQGLQFLFEYFSETQRNKGNFPGRFSGRQFSNSRSEMNVSTLELGDSALYLCASSFEVGNYGYTFGSGTRLTVV.